The 23 T cell receptor beta chains given below trace back to one sample, sequenced in a study of regulatory T cells in long-lasting Graves disease. Time point meaning: newly diagnosed GD, antithyroid drugs for less than 3 months. The TCR library was made from RNA extracted from PBMCs. In building TCR beta libraries, iRepertoire HTBI primers were used together with Arm-PCR of CDR3 regions. TCRdb processed the multiplex PCR reads anew with MiXCR; each CDR3 protein has one entry. This table holds approximately 230,000 distinct CDR3 sequences, around 17% found once. This material consisted of peripheral blood mononuclear cells (PBMCs), taken at new diagnosis, from a patient treated with antithyroid drugs. The receptors derive from a female donor with Graves disease.

The table lists this clonotype with many counts. V usage is TRBV20-1 and J usage is TRBJ1-5; tentative D call: TRBD1 (5 bases). Germline V CDR1 and CDR2: DFQATT, SNEGSKA (reference sequence). Deletions cut 0 bases from V and 2 bases from J, with 14 bases between. This CDR3 is 16 amino acids long. CDR3 in amino acids: CSARDLQDNGNQPQHF. The CDR3 nucleotides read TGCAGTGCTAGAGACCTACAGGACAATGGCAATCAGCCCCAGCATTTT.

Many counts were recorded for this clonotype. The chain links TRBV2 to TRBJ2-2; possibly TRBD1 for D (6 bases). V lost 2 bases and J lost 6, with 7 bases in between. CDR1 SNHLY and CDR2 FYNNEI come from the germline V gene. The CDR3 extends over 13 amino acids. The DNA of the CDR3 is TGTGCCAGCAGTGAAAACAGGGCCGGGGAGCTGTTTTTT. It codes for CASSENRAGELFF.

With regard to this clonotype: At one of its ends the junction is not consistent with the germline gene, which may arise from a read error. The chain is built from TRBV27 and TRBJ2-6; D is unclear. The CDR3 extends over 15 amino acids. Germline V gives CDR1 MNHEY, CDR2 SMNVEV (reference sequence). CDR3 sequence: CANSLPGSGANVLTF. The CDR3 DNA follows: TGTGCCAACAGTTTACCCGGGTCTGGGGCCAACGTCCTGACTTTC. Full variable domain (rest looked up from reference TRBV27 and TRBJ2-6): EAQVTQNPRYLITVTGKKLTVTCSQNMNHEYMSWYRQDPGLGLRQIYYSMNVEVTDKGDVPEGYKVSRKEKRNFPLILESPSPNQTSLYFCANSLPGSGANVLTFGAGSRLTVL.

The chain uses TRBV30 and TRBJ1-1, with D hard to call. This CDR3 region has 14 residues. CDR1 GTSNPN and CDR2 SVGIG come from the germline V gene (reference sequence). V lost 4 bases and J lost 1, with 13 bases in between. The CDR3 nucleotides are TGTGCCTGGACGGAGGGTTCAGCGAACACTGAAGCTTTCTTT. It is translated as CAWTEGSANTEAFF.

About this clonotype itself: This likely traces to a read error, being one base from a far larger clone. The chain recombines TRBV11-1 with TRBJ2-1; TRBD2 might be the D (5 bases). Germline V gene sequence: CDR1 SGHAT, CDR2 FQDESV (reference sequence). The CDR3 runs 17 residues. CDR3 loop: CASSLDPDSASYNEEFF. The CDR3 coding sequence is TGTGCCAGCAGCTTAGACCCGGACTCGGCCTCCTACAATGAGGAGTTCTTC.

The table lists this clonotype with many counts. This chain links TRBV7-9 with TRBJ1-2; 8 bases agree with TRBD1. The CDR3 covers 14 residues. The J segment lost 2 bases and the V segment lost 6 bases, leaving 5 bases of the junction unmatched. Germline CDR1 is SEHNR and CDR2 is FQNEAQ (reference sequence). The CDR3, as DNA: TGTGCCAGCAGAGGACAGGGTGTGAACTATGGCTACACCTTC. Protein product: CASRGQGVNYGYTF. The entire variable domain, with the rest obtained from reference TRBV7-9 and TRBJ1-2, is as follows: DTGVSQNPRHKITKRGQNVTFRCDPISEHNRLYWYRQTLGQGPEFLTYFQNEAQLEKSRLLSDRFSAERPKGSFSTLEIQRTEQGDSAMYLCASRGQGVNYGYTFGSGTRLTVV.

The table lists this clonotype with many counts. The chain has TRBV29-1 and TRBJ2-3; D remains ambiguous. From germline, CDR1 is SQVTM and CDR2 ANQGSEA. Trimming left V 4 bases short and J 3 bases short, with 14 bases between. The CDR3 length is 14 residues. This chain's CDR3 is CSVALDVATDTQYF. DNA of the CDR3: TGCAGCGTTGCGCTAGATGTGGCGACAGATACGCAGTATTTT.

This clonotype was found many times. The V and J genes are TRBV6-2 or TRBV6-3 and TRBJ2-7; TRBD2 aligns across 8 bases. CDR3 length equals 15 residues. J lost 2 bases, V lost 5 bases, and 8 bases had no gene match. Germline V gene data show CDR1 as MNHEY and CDR2 as SVGEGT. CDR3 DNA sequence: TGTGCCAGCAGTGCTTCGGGAGCGGGGGCCTACGAGCAGTACTTC. Its protein product is CASSASGAGAYEQYF.

This clonotype came up once. This likely stems from a read error, as it lies one base from a far larger clone. V usage is TRBV11-2 and J usage is TRBJ2-3; either TRBD1 or TRBD2 may supply D (5 bases each). The J call is in doubt because the DNA end fits TRBJ2-5 better. This CDR3 region has 14 residues. Germline V gene sequence: CDR1 SGHAT, CDR2 FQNNGV. In nucleotides, the CDR3 is TGTGCCAGCAGCTTAGGGACGGGGACGGCGGCCCAGTACTTC. Protein sequence: CASSLGTGTAAQYF.

At least ten counts were recorded for this clonotype. One end of the junction does not line up with germline, which may come from a read error. The rearrangement links TRBV5-6 to TRBJ1-4, with D uncertain. Per germline, CDR1 SGHDT and CDR2 YYEEEE. The CDR3 totals 13 residues. The CDR3 sequence: CAGSLEESEKLFF. The CDR3 nucleotides are TGTGCCGGCAGCTTGGAGGAGAGTGAAAAACTGTTTTTT.

This clonotype was detected many times. CDR3 DNA sequence: TGTGCCACCAGTGACCCGACACGGAGCACAGATACGCAGTATTTT. It encodes CATSDPTRSTDTQYF. The chain joins TRBV24-1 to TRBJ2-3; unclear D gene. Germline-derived CDR1 and CDR2 are KGHDR and SFDVKD. Between the trimmed V and J ends, which lost 4 bases and 0 bases, there was a span of 10 bases. This CDR3 spans 15 amino acids.

This sequence joins TRBV2 and TRBJ1-2; the match to TRBD1 covers 10 bases. The CDR3 sequence is 18 residues long. From germline, CDR1 is SNHLY and CDR2 FYNNEI. The ends lost 5 bases at V and 0 bases at J; junction bases unmatched: 12. CDR3 sequence: CASSTDDRGRVANYGYTF. In nucleotides, the CDR3 is TGTGCCAGCAGTACTGATGACAGGGGGCGCGTGGCTAACTATGGCTACACCTTC. The entire variable domain, with the rest obtained from reference TRBV2 and TRBJ1-2, is as follows: EPEVTQTPSHQVTQMGQEVILRCVPISNHLYFYWYRQILGQKVEFLVSFYNNEISEKSEIFDDQFSVERPDGSNFTLKIRSTKLEDSAMYFCASSTDDRGRVANYGYTFGSGTRLTVV.

As concerns this clonotype: A much larger clonotype is one base distant, so this may be a read error. The chain recombines TRBV18 with TRBJ2-2; TRBD2 might be the D (6 bases). Germline V gene data show CDR1 as KGHSH and CDR2 as LQKENI. This CDR3 has 16 amino acids. CDR3 loop: CTSSPVLADNTGELFF. CDR3 in DNA: TGTACCAGCTCACCCGTCTTAGCGGATAACACCGGGGAGCTGTTTTTT.

This clonotype has only a few counts. The chain is built from TRBV19 and TRBJ1-1; D unclear. V lost 5 bases, J lost 4 bases, and 5 bases lay in between. The germline V gene has CDR1 LNHDA and CDR2 SQIVND (reference sequence). The CDR3 is made up of 11 amino acids. The CDR3 DNA is TGTGCCAGTAGTGCGAGCACTGAAGCTTTCTTT. It specifies CASSASTEAFF.

This clonotype was seen more than once but under ten times. The V call is TRBV20-1, the J call TRBJ2-4; D could derive from TRBD1 or TRBD2 (6 bases each). CDR1 is DFQATT and CDR2 is SNEGSKA in the germline V gene (reference sequence). This CDR3 has 13 amino acids. The germline V and J ends were trimmed by 6 bases and 8 bases, with 17 bases remaining between them. The CDR3, as DNA: TGCAGTGCCATCGGTCGGGGGCAGGACATTCAGTACTTC. It is translated as CSAIGRGQDIQYF.

This clonotype was counted ten times or more. The J gene is TRBJ2-7, the V gene TRBV20-1, with 7 bases lining up with TRBD1. Germline-derived CDR1 and CDR2 are DFQATT and SNEGSKA (reference sequence). V was clipped by 2 bases and J by 5 bases; unmatched bases: 15. There are 16 residues in the CDR3. CDR3 bases: TGCAGTGCTAGACACTCTCCTGGGACAGTTCGTCACGAGCAGTACTTC. This gives the protein CSARHSPGTVRHEQYF.

V and J are TRBV20-1 and TRBJ2-7, with 7 bases lining up with TRBD2. J gave up 2 bases and V 5 bases, and 3 bases lay outside the gene matches. The CDR3 extends over 12 amino acids. From germline, CDR1 is DFQATT and CDR2 SNEGSKA (reference sequence). Here the CDR3 DNA reads TGCAGTGCTGCTGGGACTACCTACGAGCAGTACTTC. Translated: CSAAGTTYEQYF.

This clonotype was recorded at least ten times. The genes are TRBV5-1 and TRBJ2-7, with D perhaps matching TRBD1 (5 bases). V lost 3 bases, J lost 6 bases, and 10 bases lay in between. The CDR3 sequence is 12 residues long. Germline V lookup: CDR1 SGHRS, CDR2 YFSETQ. Written as DNA, the CDR3 is TGCGCCAGCAGCTCGCAGGGATCCGAGCAGTACTTC. It yields the protein CASSSQGSEQYF.

This clonotype appeared many times. The CDR3 here is CSARGLFDTQYF. In DNA, the CDR3 is TGCAGTGCTAGAGGACTATTTGATACGCAGTATTTT. The chain recombines TRBV20-1 with TRBJ2-3; the D gene is possibly TRBD2 (5 bases). This CDR3 is built from 12 residues. Trimming pared 1 base from V and 6 bases from J, leaving 8 bases between. Per the germline V gene, CDR1 is DFQATT and CDR2 is SNEGSKA (reference sequence).

This clonotype was picked up many times. An end of the junction differs from the germline gene, which may be a read error. The chain recombines TRBV4-3 with TRBJ2-1; no definite D call. The CDR3 runs 14 residues. From germline, CDR1 is LGHNA and CDR2 YSLEER. CDR3 protein: CASSQDMGYNEQFF. CDR3 sequence (DNA): TGTGCCAGCAGCCAAGATATGGGTTATAATGAGCAGTTCTTC.

The rearrangement uses TRBV3-2 and TRBJ2-6; TRBD1, the table's D call, lacks a check against the DNA. TRBV3-2 is tagged as a pseudogene. The CDR3 has 19 residues. The CDR3 here is CASSQDARDSSSGANVLTF. DNA for the CDR3: TGTGCCAGCAGCCAAGATGCGCGGGACAGTAGCTCTGGGGCCAACGTCCTGACTTTC.

This clonotype was counted ten times or more. This chain connects TRBV7-8 to TRBJ1-5; D is possibly TRBD1 (5 bases). The CDR3 sequence is 15 residues long. The germline V gene has CDR1 SGHVS and CDR2 FQNEAQ. Trimming stripped 0 bases from V and 5 bases from J, with 11 bases between. The CDR3 protein is CASSLAGRLDQPQHF. CDR3 nucleotides: TGTGCCAGCAGCTTAGCGGGACGATTGGATCAGCCCCAGCATTTT. Variable domain in full (rest from reference TRBV7-8 and TRBJ1-5): GAGVSQSPRYKVAKRGQDVALRCDPISGHVSLFWYQQALGQGPEFLTYFQNEAQLDKSGLPSDRFFAERPEGSVSTLKIQRTQQEDSAVYLCASSLAGRLDQPQHFGDGTRLSIL.

A remark on this clonotype: With a much larger clone just one base away, this may be a read error. In DNA form, the CDR3 reads TGTGCCAGCAGGGGGAAGGGATTAACAACTGAAGCTTTCTTT. Amino acids: CASRGKGLTTEAFF. V and J are TRBV9 and TRBJ1-1; the D is unclear. Trimming removed 5 bases at V and 5 bases at J, with 16 bases between. This CDR3 is built from 14 residues. Germline V CDR1 and CDR2: SGDLS, YYNGEE.